This TCR beta chain emerged from a study of blood T cell repertoires in COVID-19. Study overall: The United States, Italy and Spain supplied acute and convalescent COVID-19 samples.

Data came from immunoSEQ multiplex PCR; TCRdb stores just in-frame clones and leaves some out. The sample shows tens of thousands of clones, roughly nine tenths of them seen only once. Sequencing was done on a sample of peripheral blood. The sequence was obtained from a man in his fifties or sixties with active COVID-19.

The DNA for the CDR3 is TGTGCCAGCAGCGGGACTAGGGCTGGAGGCAATGAGCAGTTCTTC. It yields the protein CASSGTRAGGNEQFF. The chain combines TRBV6-5 with TRBJ2-1, with 8 bases that match TRBD2. CDR3 length: 15 amino acids. Germline V gene lookup returns CDR1 MNHEY and CDR2 SVGAGI. The V gene end was trimmed by 6 bases and the J gene end by 6 bases; junction bases not matched to a gene: 10.